This T cell receptor (beta chain) was sequenced during a study of CD8+ T cells in alopecia areata. Following RNA extraction, reverse transcription yielded cDNA that acted as the sequencing template. Here immunoSEQ multiplex PCR was the method, and the copy in TCRdb shows in-frame clones only, minus some. The table has roughly 60,000 clones, around 47% seen once. CD4+ and CD8+ T cells were sorted from PBMCs. As for this clone: Its specificity is unknown.

Study results and limitations: Normal skin contains resident alphabeta T cells, and these are also sequenced in scalp samples. Possibly because of HLA-related factors, TCR sharing was less clear across patients than in mice. Relative to normal scalp, lesional scalp, especially alopecia totalis/universalis, showed higher clonality.

V was pared by 5 bases and J by 4 bases, with 5 bases of the junction left unmatched. The germline V gene encodes CDR1 MNHEY and CDR2 SMNVEV (reference sequence). This CDR3 comprises 14 residues. The sequence was collected from a human donor with alopecia areata. The specimen was NKG2D-low CD8+ T cells sorted from blood. The V call is TRBV27, the J call TRBJ1-2; 9 bases map to TRBD1. Here the CDR3 DNA reads TGTGCCAGCAGTCCGCAGGGACAGGGCTATGGCTACACCTTC. Translating it yields CASSPQGQGYGYTF.